The present TCR beta chain was sequenced within a study of glioma-infiltrating T cells after dendritic cell vaccination. CDR1 MNHEY and CDR2 SVGAGI come from the germline V gene. The V gene end was trimmed by 9 bases and the J gene end by 3 bases; junction bases not matched to a gene: 5. The CDR3 has 12 residues. The repertoire was sequenced with immunoSEQ multiplex PCR; TCRdb's copy has only in-frame clones and lacks some. Among 95,000 to 110,000 clones listed, 81% were seen once. The chain combines TRBV6-5 with TRBJ2-7; 7 bases match TRBD1. The source was blood, collected before dendritic cell vaccination. The receptor comes from a human donor with glioblastoma. The CDR3 DNA is TGTGCCAGTACAGGGGACCTCTACGAGCAGTACTTC. This encodes CASTGDLYEQYF.